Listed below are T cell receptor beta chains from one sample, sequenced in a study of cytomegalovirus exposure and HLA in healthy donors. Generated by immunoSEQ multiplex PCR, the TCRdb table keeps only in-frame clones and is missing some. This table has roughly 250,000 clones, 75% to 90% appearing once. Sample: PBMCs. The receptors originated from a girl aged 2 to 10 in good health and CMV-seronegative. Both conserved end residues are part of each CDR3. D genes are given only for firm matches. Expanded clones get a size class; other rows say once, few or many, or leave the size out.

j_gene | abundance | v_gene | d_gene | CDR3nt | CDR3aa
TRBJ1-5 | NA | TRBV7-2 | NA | TGTGCCAGCAGCCCGGGCAATCAGCCCCAGCATTTT | CASSPGNQPQHF
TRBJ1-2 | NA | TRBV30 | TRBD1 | TGTGCCTGGAGTCCTCAGGGGGACGCTGGCTACACCTTC | CAWSPQGDAGYTF
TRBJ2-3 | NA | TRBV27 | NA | TGTGCCAGCAGTTTAGCCAAGAGGGTAGCCGGGCTGAGTACGCAGTATTTT | CASSLAKRVAGLSTQYF
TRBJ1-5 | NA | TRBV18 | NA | TGTGCCAGCTCATCCAGCGCATCGCGGAATCAGCCCCAGCATTTT | CASSSSASRNQPQHF
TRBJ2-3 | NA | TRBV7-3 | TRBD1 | TGTGCCAGCGCACAGGGGGCTTCTAGCACAGATACGCAGTATTTT | CASAQGASSTDTQYF
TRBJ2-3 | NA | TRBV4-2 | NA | TGTGCCACGCGGGGCAGCACAGATACGCAGTATTTT | CATRGSTDTQYF
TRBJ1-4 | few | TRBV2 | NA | TGTGCCAGCAGTGGGGGTACAGGGACGAAGAATGAAAAACTGTTTTTT | CASSGGTGTKNEKLFF
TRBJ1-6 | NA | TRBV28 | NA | TGTGCCAGCCTTCGGACAGAGTATAATTCACCCCTCCACTTT | CASLRTEYNSPLHF
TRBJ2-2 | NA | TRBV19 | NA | TGTGCCAGTGGTATTGCGGTGTTAGACACCGGGGAGCTGTTTTTT | CASGIAVLDTGELFF
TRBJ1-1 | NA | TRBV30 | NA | TGTGCCTGGAGTGATCTTGGAGGGAGGGACACTGAAGCTTTCTTT | CAWSDLGGRDTEAFF
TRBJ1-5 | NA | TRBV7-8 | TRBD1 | TGTGCCAGCAGCTCCGGGACAGGGGCTAGATATAGCAATCAGCCCCAGCATTTT | CASSSGTGARYSNQPQHF
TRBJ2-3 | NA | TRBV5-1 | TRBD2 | TGCGCCAGCAGCTTGACTAGCGGGAGGGGGGCAGATACGCAGTATTTT | CASSLTSGRGADTQYF
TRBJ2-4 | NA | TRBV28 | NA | TGTGCCAGCAGTCCAAAAAACATTCAGTACTTC | CASSPKNIQYF
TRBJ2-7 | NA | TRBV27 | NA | TGTGCCAGCAGTTTACCATCCAACTCCTACGAGCAGTACTTC | CASSLPSNSYEQYF
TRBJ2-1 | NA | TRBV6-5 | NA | TGTGCCAGCAGTTACGGGGCGGGGGCCTCGTCGGAGCAGTTCTTC | CASSYGAGASSEQFF
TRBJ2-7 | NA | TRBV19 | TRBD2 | TGTGCCAGTAGTGGTACTAGCGCGGTAAACGAGCAGTACTTC | CASSGTSAVNEQYF
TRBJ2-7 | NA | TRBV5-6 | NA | TGTGCCAGCAGTTTGATCCCTAGGCACGAGCAGTACTTC | CASSLIPRHEQYF
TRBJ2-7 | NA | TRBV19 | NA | TGTGCCAGTAGTATTAGTCGGGGAGAGCAGTACTTC | CASSISRGEQYF
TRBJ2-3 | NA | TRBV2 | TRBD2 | TGTGCCACCACGGGGACTAGCGGGGGACCGCAGTATTTT | CATTGTSGGPQYF
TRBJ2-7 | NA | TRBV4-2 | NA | TGTGCCAGCAGCCAAGCCGGCTACGAGCAGTACTTC | CASSQAGYEQYF
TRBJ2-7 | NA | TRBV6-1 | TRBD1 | TGTGCCAGCAGAGTGGGACAGGATCTCCTCGAGCAGTACTTC | CASRVGQDLLEQYF
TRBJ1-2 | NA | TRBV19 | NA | TGTGCCACCACGTCCCCGACAGCCTATGGCTACACCTTC | CATTSPTAYGYTF
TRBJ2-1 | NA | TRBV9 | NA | TGTGCCAGCAGCGTAGGGCGGGATGGGTTACTCAATGAGCAGTTCTTC | CASSVGRDGLLNEQFF
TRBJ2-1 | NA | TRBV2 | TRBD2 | TGTGCCAGCAGTGAACCCGGTAGCGGGAGTGATCAGTTCTTC | CASSEPGSGSDQFF
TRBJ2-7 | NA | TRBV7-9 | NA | TGTGCCAGCAGCCCGTCGGGATTCGGCTACGAGCAGTACTTC | CASSPSGFGYEQYF
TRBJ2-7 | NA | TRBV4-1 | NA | TGCGCCAGCAGCCAGACAGTCCTCTACGAGCAGTACTTC | CASSQTVLYEQYF
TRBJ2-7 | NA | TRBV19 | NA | TGTGCCAGTAGTTTAGACATCACCGGGTTCCCCTACGAGCAGTACTTC | CASSLDITGFPYEQYF
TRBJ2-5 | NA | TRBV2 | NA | TGTGCCAGCAGCCTGGGGAGTAGTCAAGAGACCCAGTACTTC | CASSLGSSQETQYF